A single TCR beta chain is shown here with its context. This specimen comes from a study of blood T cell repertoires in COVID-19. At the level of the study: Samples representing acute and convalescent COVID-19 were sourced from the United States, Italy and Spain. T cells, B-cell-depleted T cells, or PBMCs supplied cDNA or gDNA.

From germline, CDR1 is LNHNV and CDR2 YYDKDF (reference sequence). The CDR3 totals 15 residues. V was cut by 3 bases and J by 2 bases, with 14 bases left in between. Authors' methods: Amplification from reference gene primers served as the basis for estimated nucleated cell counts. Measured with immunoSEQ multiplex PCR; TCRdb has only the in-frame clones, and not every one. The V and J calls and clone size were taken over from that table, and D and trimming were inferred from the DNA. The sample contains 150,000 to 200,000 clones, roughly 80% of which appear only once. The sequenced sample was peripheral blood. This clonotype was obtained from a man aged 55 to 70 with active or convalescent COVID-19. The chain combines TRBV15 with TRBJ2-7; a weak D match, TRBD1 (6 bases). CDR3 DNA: TGTGCCACCAGCAGCAGAGGGGACACAGCCTACGAGCAGTACTTC. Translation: CATSSRGDTAYEQYF.